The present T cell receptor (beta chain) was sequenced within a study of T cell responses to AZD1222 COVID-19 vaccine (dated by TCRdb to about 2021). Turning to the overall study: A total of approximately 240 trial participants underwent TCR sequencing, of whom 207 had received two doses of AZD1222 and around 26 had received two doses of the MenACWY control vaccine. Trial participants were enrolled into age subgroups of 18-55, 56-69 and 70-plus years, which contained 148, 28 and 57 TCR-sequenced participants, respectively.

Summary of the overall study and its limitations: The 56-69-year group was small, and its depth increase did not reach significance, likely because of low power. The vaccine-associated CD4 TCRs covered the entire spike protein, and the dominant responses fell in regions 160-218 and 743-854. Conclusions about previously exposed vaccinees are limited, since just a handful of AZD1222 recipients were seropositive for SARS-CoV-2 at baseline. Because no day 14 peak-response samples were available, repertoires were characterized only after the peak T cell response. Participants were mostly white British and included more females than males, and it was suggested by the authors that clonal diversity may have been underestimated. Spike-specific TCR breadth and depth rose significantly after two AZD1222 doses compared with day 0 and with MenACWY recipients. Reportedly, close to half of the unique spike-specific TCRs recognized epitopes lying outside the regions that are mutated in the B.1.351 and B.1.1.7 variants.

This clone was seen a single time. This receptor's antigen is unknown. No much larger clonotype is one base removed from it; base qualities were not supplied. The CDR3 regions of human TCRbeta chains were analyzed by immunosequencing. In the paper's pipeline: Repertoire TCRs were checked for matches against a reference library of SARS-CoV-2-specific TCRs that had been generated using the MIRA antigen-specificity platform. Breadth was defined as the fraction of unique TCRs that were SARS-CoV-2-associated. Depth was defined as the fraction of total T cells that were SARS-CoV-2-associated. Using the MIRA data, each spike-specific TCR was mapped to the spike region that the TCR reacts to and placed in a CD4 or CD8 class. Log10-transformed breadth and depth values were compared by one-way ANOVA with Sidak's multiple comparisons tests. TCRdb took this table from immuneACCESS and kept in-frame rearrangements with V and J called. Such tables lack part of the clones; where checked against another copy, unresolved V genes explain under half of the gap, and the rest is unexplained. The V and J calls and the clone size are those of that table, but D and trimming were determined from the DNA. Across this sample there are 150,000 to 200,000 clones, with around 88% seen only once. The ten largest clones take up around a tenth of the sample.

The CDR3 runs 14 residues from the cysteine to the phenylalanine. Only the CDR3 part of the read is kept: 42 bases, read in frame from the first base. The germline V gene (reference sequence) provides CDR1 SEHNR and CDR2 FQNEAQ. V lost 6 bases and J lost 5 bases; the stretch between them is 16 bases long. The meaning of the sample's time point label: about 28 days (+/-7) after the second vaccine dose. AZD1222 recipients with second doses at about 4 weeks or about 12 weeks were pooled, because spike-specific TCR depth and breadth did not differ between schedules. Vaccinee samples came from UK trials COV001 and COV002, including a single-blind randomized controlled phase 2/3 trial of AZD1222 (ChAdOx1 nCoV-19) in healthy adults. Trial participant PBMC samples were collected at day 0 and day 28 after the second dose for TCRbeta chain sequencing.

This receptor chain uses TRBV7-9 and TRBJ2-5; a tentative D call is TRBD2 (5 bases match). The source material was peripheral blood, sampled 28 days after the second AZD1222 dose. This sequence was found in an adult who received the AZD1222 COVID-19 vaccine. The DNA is TGTGCCAGCAGATCGGGATCTCCGTGGGAGACCCAGTACTTC. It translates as CASRSGSPWETQYF.